This T cell receptor (beta chain) was sequenced during a study of cytomegalovirus exposure and HLA in healthy donors. As for the study in general: Across under 450 genotyped donors, about 81% landed in the Caucasian-associated ancestry cluster. Study observations and caveats: In a later analysis, the majority of CMV-associated beta chains seemingly showed HLA restriction. The only immune exposure information that was available was CMV serostatus. Using a false discovery rate of 0.05, a later analysis showed that 16,951 TCR beta sequences were associated with HLA alleles.

Comment on this clone: Its matching antigen is unknown.

V lost 4 bases, J lost 1 base, and 10 bases lay in between. Germline V gene data show CDR1 as SGHNT and CDR2 as YYREEE (reference sequence). This CDR3 has 14 amino acids. It was with 60 Vbeta and 13 Jbeta primers that the PCR ran. Sequenced by immunoSEQ multiplex PCR; TCRdb stores in-frame clones only, minus some. The sample includes roughly 170,000 clones, more than 70% of them seen just once. The sequence derives from a male donor in good health and CMV-seronegative. The rearrangement uses TRBV5-4 and TRBJ2-3; D gene unclear. Sequencing was carried out using PBMCs. CDR3 protein: CASSQRRRTDTQYF. CDR3 DNA sequence: TGTGCCAGCAGCCAGCGTCGACGCACAGATACGCAGTATTTT. The full variable domain, its missing parts supplied by reference TRBV5-4 and TRBJ2-3, is ETGVTQSPTHLIKTRGQQVTLRCSSQSGHNTVSWYQQALGQGPQFIFQYYREEENGRGNFPPRFSGLQFPNYSSELNVNALELDDSALYLCASSQRRRTDTQYFGPGTRLTVL.